Shown below are 21 T cell receptor beta chains from a single sample sequenced in a study of blood T cells in healthy people across ages. The second PCR ran about 6 to 11 cycles with a sample-barcoded 5' primer and J-beta primers. TCRdb itself ran the 5' RACE reads through MiXCR, one entry per CDR3 protein. This sample has roughly 800,000 distinct CDR3 sequences, with about 62% found just once. Sequenced input: blood. The receptors here all came from a man aged 30 to 39 in good health.

The chain couples TRBV15 to TRBJ2-3, with D uncertain. CDR1 is LNHNV and CDR2 is YYDKDF in the germline V gene (reference sequence). This CDR3 is built from 13 residues. The V and J ends lost 3 bases and 4 bases respectively, with 8 bases between them. This CDR3 is CATSRTDSDTQYF. The CDR3 DNA reads as TGTGCCACCAGCAGGACCGATTCAGATACGCAGTATTTT.

The chain is built from TRBV3-1 and TRBJ1-3, with D hard to call. The germline V gene encodes CDR1 LGHDT and CDR2 YNNKEL (reference sequence). The length of the CDR3 is 12 residues. The ends were cut back, 3 bases at V and 6 bases at J, with 6 bases in the middle. This CDR3 reads CASSHSENTIYF. In DNA form, the CDR3 reads TGTGCCAGCAGCCATTCCGAAAACACCATATATTTT.

The chain recombines TRBV7-9 with TRBJ2-7; D is unresolved. The CDR3 sequence is 13 residues long. CDR1 is SEHNR and CDR2 is FQNEAQ in the germline V gene (reference sequence). The ends were cut back, 5 bases at V and 6 bases at J, with 14 bases in the middle. The CDR3 here is CASSLGSALEQYF. CDR3 coding DNA: TGTGCCAGCAGCCTGGGATCAGCCCTCGAGCAGTACTTC.

This chain connects TRBV5-4 to TRBJ2-7; no clear D. The CDR3 consists of 14 residues. V was trimmed by 4 bases and J by 0 bases, leaving 11 bases between them. Germline-derived CDR1 and CDR2 are SGHNT and YYREEE (reference sequence). The CDR3 protein is CASSGMDGSYEQYF. In DNA, the CDR3 is TGTGCCAGCAGCGGAATGGACGGCTCCTACGAGCAGTACTTC.

This chain joins TRBV20-1 and TRBJ1-6; the match to TRBD1 covers 8 bases. This CDR3 contains 15 residues. J was trimmed by 8 bases and V by 5 bases; bases with no gene match: 11. Germline CDR1 and CDR2: DFQATT and SNEGSKA (reference sequence). The CDR3: CSAPSGGTEYSPLHF. The CDR3 DNA sequence: TGCAGTGCTCCCTCAGGGGGCACTGAGTATTCACCCCTCCACTTT.

This chain connects TRBV20-1 to TRBJ2-1; 7 bases fit TRBD2. The CDR3 contains 14 residues. Germline CDR1 reads DFQATT; CDR2 reads SNEGSKA (reference sequence). V lost 6 bases, J lost 4 bases, and 9 bases stayed unmatched. This chain's CDR3 is CSAQVGAGYNEQFF. The CDR3 DNA reads TGCAGTGCCCAGGTAGGAGCGGGGTACAATGAGCAGTTCTTC.

The chain has TRBV27 and TRBJ2-3; no clear D. CDR1 is MNHEY and CDR2 is SMNVEV in the germline V gene (reference sequence). This CDR3 contains 13 residues. V lost 5 bases and J lost 2, with 8 bases in between. DNA of the CDR3: TGTGCCAGCAGTCTCCAGGCCACAGATACGCAGTATTTT. This codes for CASSLQATDTQYF.

As to this clonotype: A junction end diverges from the germline sequence, so it may reflect a read error. The chain recombines TRBV4-3 with TRBJ2-5, with D possibly matching TRBD2 (5 bases). TRBJ2-7 explains the end of the DNA better; the J call may be wrong. Germline CDR1 LGHNA, CDR2 YSLEER. The CDR3 has 15 residues. In DNA, the CDR3 is TGCGCCAGCAGCCAAGGACGAGGGATCTCCGACGAGCAGTACTTC. Its translation: CASSQGRGISDEQYF.

J is TRBJ2-5 and V is TRBV20-1, with 11 positions matching TRBD2. The CDR3 is 14 residues long. Trimming removed 6 bases from V and 2 bases from J; junction bases left unmatched: 5. Per the germline V gene, CDR1 is DFQATT and CDR2 is SNEGSKA (reference sequence). The CDR3 region has the DNA TGCAGTGCCAAGACTAGCGGGGTTCAAGAGACCCAGTACTTC. Its translation is CSAKTSGVQETQYF.

This clonotype has ten or more counts. The chain joins TRBV5-1 to TRBJ2-3, with unresolved D. The CDR3 consists of 14 residues. Trimming pared 0 bases from V and 2 bases from J, leaving 7 bases between. From germline, CDR1 is SGHRS and CDR2 YFSETQ. CDR3 DNA sequence: TGCGCCAGCAGCTTGGGGCCAATCACAGATACGCAGTATTTT. This codes for CASSLGPITDTQYF.

The rearrangement joins TRBV7-2 to TRBJ2-7, with D perhaps given as TRBD1 or TRBD2 (5 bases each). V was shortened by 3 bases and J by 7 bases, with 16 bases between the two germline ends. The CDR3 has 14 residues. Germline V gene sequence: CDR1 SGHTA, CDR2 FQGNSA. CDR3 in DNA: TGTGCCAGCAGCTTTTTTGGGGGAGAAAGAGAGCAGTACTTC. This translates into CASSFFGGEREQYF.

V usage is TRBV5-1 and J usage is TRBJ1-1, with D perhaps matching TRBD1 (6 bases). The V end was cut by 0 bases, the J end by 6 bases, with 9 bases between. This CDR3 comprises 13 residues. Germline V CDR1 and CDR2: SGHRS, YFSETQ. CDR3 DNA: TGCGCCAGCAGCTTGGCGAGGGGGGCTGAAGCTTTCTTT. This gives the protein CASSLARGAEAFF.

This clonotype was seen a few times. The rearrangement uses TRBV20-1 and TRBJ2-7; D gene unclear. Per the germline V gene, CDR1 is DFQATT and CDR2 is SNEGSKA (reference sequence). This CDR3 is 13 amino acids long. V was cut by 6 bases and J by 7 bases, with 19 bases left in between. In nucleotides, the CDR3 is TGCAGTGCCAACTCCAGGACCCTCGGGGAGCAGTACTTC. Translating it yields CSANSRTLGEQYF.

The chain combines TRBV4-2 with TRBJ2-3; D unclear. Per the germline V gene, CDR1 is LGHNA and CDR2 is YNFKEQ. V was shortened by 8 bases and J by 2 bases, with 11 bases between the two germline ends. This CDR3 spans 13 amino acids. The CDR3 DNA is TGTGCCAGCGGATCAGTGGACACAGATACGCAGTATTTT. Translating gives CASGSVDTDTQYF.

The V call is TRBV15, the J call TRBJ2-5, with D perhaps matching TRBD1 or TRBD2 (5 bases each). CDR3 length: 15 amino acids. The V gene lost 1 base and the J gene lost 5 bases, with 14 bases spanning the gap. The germline V gene has CDR1 LNHNV and CDR2 YYDKDF (reference sequence). The CDR3 sequence: CATSRATRGLETQYF. In DNA, the CDR3 is TGTGCCACCAGCAGAGCCACCCGGGGCCTTGAGACCCAGTACTTC.

The chain has TRBV15 and TRBJ2-5; the D is unclear. The CDR3 has 15 amino acids. The V end was cut by 1 base, the J end by 5 bases, with 14 bases between. Germline values: CDR1 LNHNV, CDR2 YYDKDF (reference sequence). CDR3 amino acids: CATSRARREHETQYF. CDR3 in DNA: TGTGCCACCAGCAGAGCCCGGCGAGAGCATGAGACCCAGTACTTC.

The chain has TRBV20-1 and TRBJ1-6, with D possibly TRBD1 on 5 matching bases. This CDR3 is 16 amino acids long. CDR1 DFQATT and CDR2 SNEGSKA come from the germline V gene (reference sequence). In nucleotides, the CDR3 is TGCAGACAACCAGGAACGGGGGAATTCCTAGATTCACCCCTCCACTTT. It codes for CRQPGTGEFLDSPLHF.

The chain couples TRBV5-1 to TRBJ2-1; D not certain. Trimming took 0 bases from V and 7 from J, leaving 11 bases between them. Germline V gene sequence: CDR1 SGHRS, CDR2 YFSETQ. The length of the CDR3 is 14 residues. The CDR3 region is CASSLGTRRNEQFF. Here the CDR3 DNA reads TGCGCCAGCAGCTTGGGAACCCGGCGGAATGAGCAGTTCTTC.

This clonotype was seen more than once but under ten times. This sequence joins TRBV28 and TRBJ2-1; TRBD1 is a possible D gene (6 bases). CDR3 length: 15 residues. V was pared by 2 bases and J by 7 bases, with 15 bases between. CDR1 and CDR2 (germline): MDHEN, SYDVKM. The CDR3: CASSLDRQASNEQFF. Here the CDR3 DNA reads TGTGCCAGCAGTTTAGATCGACAGGCGTCGAATGAGCAGTTCTTC.

The chain links TRBV5-1 to TRBJ2-4, with D possibly TRBD2 on 6 matching bases. V was trimmed by 0 bases and J by 3 bases, leaving 10 bases between them. CDR1 SGHRS and CDR2 YFSETQ come from the germline V gene. The CDR3 has 15 amino acids. CDR3 DNA: TGCGCCAGCAGCTTGGATTACGGGGGCAAAAACATTCAGTACTTC. The encoded protein is CASSLDYGGKNIQYF.

The chain has TRBV7-6 and TRBJ2-5, with 7 bases lining up with TRBD1. This CDR3 has 16 amino acids. The J segment lost 5 bases and the V segment lost 3 bases, leaving 12 bases of the junction unmatched. The germline gives CDR1 SGHVS, CDR2 FNYEAQ. The CDR3 sequence: CASSFRQGLDGETQYF. In DNA, the CDR3 is TGTGCCAGCAGCTTCAGACAGGGTTTGGACGGGGAGACCCAGTACTTC.